The 5 T cell receptor beta chains below come from one sample, sequenced in a study of blood T cell repertoires in COVID-19. Sequenced by immunoSEQ multiplex PCR; TCRdb stores in-frame clones only, minus some. The sample holds approximately 270,000 clones; around 83% are singletons and the top ten take 7.5% to 10%. The sample consisted of peripheral blood. These receptors were obtained from a man older than 75 with acute or convalescent COVID-19.

The chain couples TRBV19 to TRBJ1-4, with 9 bases lining up with TRBD1. CDR3 length equals 15 residues. Germline V lookup: CDR1 LNHDA, CDR2 SQIVND (reference sequence). With V trimmed by 2 bases and J by 8 bases, 6 bases remained unmatched. CDR3 DNA sequence: TGTGCCAGTAGTATAATGGGACAGGGAGGCGAAAAACTGTTTTTT. This gives the protein CASSIMGQGGEKLFF.

The V gene is TRBV11-3, the J gene TRBJ2-3, with 7 bases aligning to TRBD2. Trimming removed 1 base from V and 0 bases from J; junction bases left unmatched: 4. This CDR3 is built from 16 residues. Germline CDR1 is SGHNT and CDR2 is YENEEA. CDR3 loop: CASSLGASGSTDTQYF. The CDR3 nucleotides read TGTGCCAGCAGCTTAGGTGCTAGCGGTAGCACAGATACGCAGTATTTT. The full variable domain, its missing parts supplied by reference TRBV11-3 and TRBJ2-3, is EAGVVQSPRYKIIEKKQPVAFWCNPISGHNTLYWYLQNLGQGPELLIRYENEEAVDDSQLPKDRFSAERLKGVDSTLKIQPAELGDSAVYLCASSLGASGSTDTQYFGPGTRLTVL.

The chain employs TRBV28 and TRBJ1-4; maybe TRBD1 (6 bases). The CDR3 length is 13 residues. CDR1 MDHEN and CDR2 SYDVKM come from the germline V gene. V was trimmed by 11 bases and J by 7 bases, leaving 17 bases between them. The CDR3 protein is CAASLGGVEKLFF. The CDR3 DNA follows: TGTGCCGCCTCTTTAGGGGGGGTTGAAAAACTGTTTTTT.

The J gene is TRBJ2-5, the V gene TRBV5-4, with 8 positions matching TRBD2. CDR1 SGHNT and CDR2 YYREEE come from the germline V gene (reference sequence). The CDR3 is 13 residues long. The CDR3 DNA reads TGTGCAATTATTTCGGGGGGGGAAGAGACCCAGTACTTC. This codes for CAIISGGEETQYF.

J is TRBJ2-5 and V is TRBV9; D is perhaps TRBD1 (5 bases). CDR3 length: 16 amino acids. CDR1 and CDR2 from the germline V gene are SGDLS and YYNGEE. The germline V and J ends were trimmed by 3 bases and 5 bases, with 20 bases remaining between them. The CDR3 sequence is CASSDGPHRLRETQYF. CDR3 DNA sequence: TGTGCCAGCAGCGACGGACCCCACAGGCTTAGGGAGACCCAGTACTTC. The whole variable domain, filled in from reference TRBV9 and TRBJ2-5, reads DSGVTQTPKHLITATGQRVTLRCSPRSGDLSVYWYQQSLDQGLQFLIQYYNGEERAKGNILERFSAQQFPDLHSELNLSSLELGDSALYFCASSDGPHRLRETQYFGPGTRLLVL.